These 3 T cell receptor beta chains were all obtained from the same sample, sequenced in a study of T cells in Graves' hyperthyroidism and ophthalmopathy. Regions amplified from RNA transcripts were the TCR beta CDR3 regions. RT-PCR in the first round (using the HTBI primer set) targeted the TCR CDR3. TCRdb ran MiXCR on the multiplex PCR reads and lists one entry per CDR3 protein. Of around 450,000 distinct CDR3 sequences in the sample, approximately 14% were seen once. The sample taken for sequencing was blood. The source is a woman between 18 and 29 years old with Graves' hyperthyroidism.

In its sample, this clonotype was seen a few times. This rearrangement joins TRBV7-3 to TRBJ2-5, with unresolved D. The CDR3 runs 14 residues. With 1 base removed from V and 2 bases from J, the gap between germline ends came to 8 bases. CDR1 SGHTA and CDR2 FQGTGA come from the germline V gene. CDR3 sequence: CASSLNNLQETQYF. DNA for the CDR3: TGTGCCAGCAGCTTAAATAACCTTCAAGAGACCCAGTACTTC.

The sample holds many counts of this clonotype. This rearrangement joins TRBV29-1 to TRBJ1-1, with D unclear. Germline V gives CDR1 SQVTM, CDR2 ANQGSEA. Trimming removed 4 bases from V and 1 base from J, with 10 bases in between. The CDR3 consists of 13 residues. CDR3 DNA: TGCAGCGTTGCCGGACGGTGGAACACTGAAGCTTTCTTT. It codes for CSVAGRWNTEAFF.

This clonotype was found a few times. The rearrangement joins TRBV9 to TRBJ1-6; no clear D. Germline V gene data show CDR1 as SGDLS and CDR2 as YYNGEE. The CDR3 loop spans 15 amino acids. The V gene lost 4 bases and the J gene lost 10 bases, with 18 bases spanning the gap. The CDR3 region is CASSTRGEVGSPLHF. In nucleotides, the CDR3 is TGTGCCAGCAGCACGCGTGGGGAGGTAGGGTCACCCCTCCACTTT.